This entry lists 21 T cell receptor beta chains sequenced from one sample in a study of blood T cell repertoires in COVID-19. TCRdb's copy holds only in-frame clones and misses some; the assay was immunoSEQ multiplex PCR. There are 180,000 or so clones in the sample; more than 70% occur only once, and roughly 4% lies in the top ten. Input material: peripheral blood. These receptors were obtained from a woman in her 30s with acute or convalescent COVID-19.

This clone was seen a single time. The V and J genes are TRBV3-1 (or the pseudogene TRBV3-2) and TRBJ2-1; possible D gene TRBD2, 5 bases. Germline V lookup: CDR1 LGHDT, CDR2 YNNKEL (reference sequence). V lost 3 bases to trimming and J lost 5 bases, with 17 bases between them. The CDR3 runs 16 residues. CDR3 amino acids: CASSQQPTGLHNEQFF. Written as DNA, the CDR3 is TGTGCCAGCAGCCAGCAGCCCACCGGACTTCACAATGAGCAGTTCTTC.

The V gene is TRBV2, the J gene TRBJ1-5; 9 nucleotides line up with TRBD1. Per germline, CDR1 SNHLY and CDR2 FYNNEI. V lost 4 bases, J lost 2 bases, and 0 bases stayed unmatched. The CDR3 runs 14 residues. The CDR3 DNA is TGTGCCAGCAGTGGGACAGGGGGCAATCAGCCCCAGCATTTT. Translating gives CASSGTGGNQPQHF.

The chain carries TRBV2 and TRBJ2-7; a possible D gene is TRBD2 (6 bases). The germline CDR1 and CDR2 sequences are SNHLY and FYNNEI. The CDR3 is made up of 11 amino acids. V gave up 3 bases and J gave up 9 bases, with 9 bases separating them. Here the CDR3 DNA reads TGTGCCAGCAGTGAGTTGGGGGGGCAGTACTTC. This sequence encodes CASSELGGQYF.

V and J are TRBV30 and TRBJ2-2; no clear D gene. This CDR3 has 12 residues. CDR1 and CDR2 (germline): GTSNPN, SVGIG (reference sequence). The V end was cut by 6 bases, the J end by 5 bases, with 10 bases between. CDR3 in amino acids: CACLTGTGELFF. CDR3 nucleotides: TGTGCCTGCCTTACTGGTACCGGGGAGCTGTTTTTT.

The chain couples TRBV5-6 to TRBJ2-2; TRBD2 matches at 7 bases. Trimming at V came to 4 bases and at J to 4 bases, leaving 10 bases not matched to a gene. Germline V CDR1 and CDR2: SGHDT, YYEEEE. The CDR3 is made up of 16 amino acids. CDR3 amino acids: CASSIGEGLFTGELFF. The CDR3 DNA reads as TGTGCCAGCAGCATCGGGGAGGGCCTATTCACCGGGGAGCTGTTTTTT.

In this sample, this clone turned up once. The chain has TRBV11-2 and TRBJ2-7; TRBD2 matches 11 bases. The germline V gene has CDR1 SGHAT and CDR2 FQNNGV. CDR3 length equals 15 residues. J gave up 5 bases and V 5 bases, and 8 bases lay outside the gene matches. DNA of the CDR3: TGTGCCAGCAGCCCGCGACTAGCGGGAAGCCACGAGCAGTACTTC. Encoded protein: CASSPRLAGSHEQYF.

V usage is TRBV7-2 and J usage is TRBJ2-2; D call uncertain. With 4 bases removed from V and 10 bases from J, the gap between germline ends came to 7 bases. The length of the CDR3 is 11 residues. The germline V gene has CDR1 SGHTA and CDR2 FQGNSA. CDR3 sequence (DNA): TGTGCCAGCAGCTCGTTAGTGGAGCTGTTTTTT. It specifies CASSSLVELFF.

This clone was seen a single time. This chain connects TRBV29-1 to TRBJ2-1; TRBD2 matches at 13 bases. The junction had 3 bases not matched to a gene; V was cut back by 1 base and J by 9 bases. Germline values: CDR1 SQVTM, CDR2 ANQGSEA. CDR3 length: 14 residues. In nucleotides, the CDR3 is TGCAGCGTTGAAGGACTAGCGGGAGGAGGTGAGCAGTTCTTC. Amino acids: CSVEGLAGGGEQFF.

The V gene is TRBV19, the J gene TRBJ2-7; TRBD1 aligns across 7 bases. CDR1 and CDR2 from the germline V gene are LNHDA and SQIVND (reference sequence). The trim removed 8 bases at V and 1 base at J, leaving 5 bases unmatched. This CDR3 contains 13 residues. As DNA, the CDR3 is TGTGCCAGTTCGACAGGGCCTTCCTACGAGCAGTACTTC. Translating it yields CASSTGPSYEQYF.

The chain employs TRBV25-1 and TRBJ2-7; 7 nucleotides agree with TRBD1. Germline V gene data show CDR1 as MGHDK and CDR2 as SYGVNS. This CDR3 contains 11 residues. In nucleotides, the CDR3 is TGTGTCCAGGGACAGACCTACGAGCAGTACTTC. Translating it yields CVQGQTYEQYF.

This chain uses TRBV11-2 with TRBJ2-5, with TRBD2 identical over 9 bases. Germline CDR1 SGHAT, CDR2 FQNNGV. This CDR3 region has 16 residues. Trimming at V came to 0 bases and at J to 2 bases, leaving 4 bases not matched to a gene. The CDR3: CASSLEASGTQETQYF. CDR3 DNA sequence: TGTGCCAGCAGCTTAGAAGCTAGCGGGACACAAGAGACCCAGTACTTC.

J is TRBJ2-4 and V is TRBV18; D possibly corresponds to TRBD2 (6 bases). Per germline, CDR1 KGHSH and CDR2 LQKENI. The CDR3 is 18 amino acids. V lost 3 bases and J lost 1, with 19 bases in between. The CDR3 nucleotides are TGTGCCAGCTCACCGGCCCACCCCCTAGCGCCGGCCAAAAACATTCAGTACTTC. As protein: CASSPAHPLAPAKNIQYF.

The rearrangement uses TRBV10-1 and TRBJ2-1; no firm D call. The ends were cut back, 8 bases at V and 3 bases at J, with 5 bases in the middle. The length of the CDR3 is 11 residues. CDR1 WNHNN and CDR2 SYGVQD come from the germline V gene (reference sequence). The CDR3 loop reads CASGDYNEQFF. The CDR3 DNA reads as TGCGCCAGCGGAGACTACAATGAGCAGTTCTTC.

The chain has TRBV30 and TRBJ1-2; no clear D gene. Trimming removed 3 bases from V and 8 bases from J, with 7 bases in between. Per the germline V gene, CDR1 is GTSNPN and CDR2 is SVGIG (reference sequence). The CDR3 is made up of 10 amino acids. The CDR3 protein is CAWRRGGYTF. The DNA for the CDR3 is TGTGCCTGGAGACGAGGGGGCTACACCTTC.

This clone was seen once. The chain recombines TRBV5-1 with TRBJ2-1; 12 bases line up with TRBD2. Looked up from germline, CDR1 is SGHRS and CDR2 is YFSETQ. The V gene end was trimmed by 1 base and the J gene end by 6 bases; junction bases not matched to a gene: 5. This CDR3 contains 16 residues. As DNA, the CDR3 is TGCGCCAGCAGCTTGACCCTAGCGGGAGGGCCCAATGAGCAGTTCTTC. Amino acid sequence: CASSLTLAGGPNEQFF.

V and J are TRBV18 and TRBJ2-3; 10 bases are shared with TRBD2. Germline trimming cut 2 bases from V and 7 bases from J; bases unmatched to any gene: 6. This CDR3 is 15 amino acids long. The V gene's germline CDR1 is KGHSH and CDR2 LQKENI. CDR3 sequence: CASSPGLAEAYTQYF. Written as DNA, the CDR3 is TGTGCCAGCTCACCAGGACTAGCGGAAGCTTATACGCAGTATTTT.

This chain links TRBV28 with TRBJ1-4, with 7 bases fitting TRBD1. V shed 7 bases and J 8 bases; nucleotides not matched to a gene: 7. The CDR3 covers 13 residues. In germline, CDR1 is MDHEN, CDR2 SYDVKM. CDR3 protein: CASTDRILEKLFF. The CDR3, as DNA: TGTGCCAGCACGGACAGGATTCTCGAAAAACTGTTTTTT.

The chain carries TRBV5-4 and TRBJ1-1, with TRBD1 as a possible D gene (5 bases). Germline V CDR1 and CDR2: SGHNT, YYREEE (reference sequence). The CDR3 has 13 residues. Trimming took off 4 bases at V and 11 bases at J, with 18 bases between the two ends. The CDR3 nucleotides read TGTGCCAGCAGCCCAGACAGTACACTGAGTGCTTTCTTT. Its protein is CASSPDSTLSAFF.

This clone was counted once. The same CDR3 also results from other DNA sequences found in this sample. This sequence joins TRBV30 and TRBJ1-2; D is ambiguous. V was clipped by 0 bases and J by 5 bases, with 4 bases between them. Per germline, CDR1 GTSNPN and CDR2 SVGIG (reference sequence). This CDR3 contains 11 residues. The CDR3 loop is CAWSVAYGYTF. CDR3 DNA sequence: TGTGCCTGGAGTGTGGCTTATGGCTACACCTTC.

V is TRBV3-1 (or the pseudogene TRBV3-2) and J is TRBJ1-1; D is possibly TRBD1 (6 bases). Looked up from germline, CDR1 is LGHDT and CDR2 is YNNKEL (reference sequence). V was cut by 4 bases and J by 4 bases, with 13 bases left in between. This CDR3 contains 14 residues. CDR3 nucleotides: TGTGCCAGCAGCCGAACCGGGACACGCACTGAAGCTTTCTTT. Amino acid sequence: CASSRTGTRTEAFF.

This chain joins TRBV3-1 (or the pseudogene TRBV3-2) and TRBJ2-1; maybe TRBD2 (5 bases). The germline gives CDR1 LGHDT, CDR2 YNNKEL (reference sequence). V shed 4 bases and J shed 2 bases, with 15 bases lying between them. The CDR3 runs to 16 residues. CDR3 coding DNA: TGTGCCAGCAGCCCCTCCCCTAGCCGGACCTACAATGAGCAGTTCTTC. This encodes CASSPSPSRTYNEQFF.